This T cell receptor (beta chain) was captured in a study of blood T cell repertoires in COVID-19. Study context: Acute and convalescent COVID-19 specimens originated in the United States, Italy and Spain. T cells, B-cell-depleted T cells, or PBMCs supplied cDNA or gDNA.

This CDR3 region has 13 residues. V shed 4 bases, J shed 4 bases, and the junction held 2 bases outside the gene matches. The germline CDR1 and CDR2 sequences are LGHNA and YNFKEQ. Those who participated ranged in age from roughly 18 to 89 years and resided in some 24 US areas. Source study methods: Amplified reference gene primers provided the basis for estimating nucleated cell counts. Some clones are missing from TCRdb's copy, which holds only in-frame ones; the method was immunoSEQ multiplex PCR. The DNA was the basis for D and trimming; V, J and clone size are from that table. Of fewer than 350,000 clones in the sample, 75% to 90% were seen once.

The material sequenced was PBMCs or T cells enriched from blood (not recorded which). This TCR was sampled from a woman in her 50s who had recovered from COVID-19. The chain couples TRBV4-2 to TRBJ1-2; 8 bases map to TRBD1. CDR3 residues: CASSRTGGYGYTF. Written as DNA, the CDR3 is TGTGCCAGCAGCCGAACAGGGGGCTATGGCTACACCTTC.